Listed below are T cell receptor beta chains from one sample, sequenced in a study of CD8 T cells in ankylosing spondylitis. MiXCR, applied by TCRdb to the 5' RACE reads, yields one record per CDR3 protein. Altogether 450,000 to 550,000 distinct CDR3 sequences are present, about 5.4% being singletons, with the ten largest covering 3.5%. Sequenced sample: blood, either unsorted or a sorted T cell fraction (not recorded which). Source of these receptors: a male donor with ankylosing spondylitis. Each CDR3 is given with its conserved first and last residue. A D gene is named only where the DNA matches it firmly. The size of a clone is reported for some rows only, either as once, few or many, or as a class for expanded clones.

>many|TRBJ1-1|16|TRBV11-2|-
CASSLGVGLENTEAFF
TGTGCCAGCAGCTTAGGAGTAGGCCTGGAGAACACTGAAGCTTTCTTT
>many|TRBJ2-5|14|TRBV5-1|-
CASSLGPQKETQYF
TGCGCCAGCAGCTTGGGACCCCAGAAAGAGACCCAGTACTTC
>-|TRBJ2-3|16|TRBV3-1|TRBD2
CASSQGRTSGTDTQYF
TGTGCCAGCAGCCAAGGCCGGACTAGCGGCACAGATACGCAGTATTTT
>-|TRBJ2-1|15|TRBV29-1|TRBD2
CSVAGLAVSYNEQFF
TGCAGCGTCGCGGGACTAGCGGTCTCCTACAATGAGCAGTTCTTC
>-|TRBJ1-6|15|TRBV18|-
CASSPDGSYNSPLHF
TGTGCCAGCTCACCGGACGGCTCCTATAATTCACCCCTCCACTTT
>many|TRBJ2-3|14|TRBV7-9|-
CASSREAGTDTQYF
TGTGCCAGCAGCCGAGAGGCCGGGACAGATACGCAGTATTTT
>few|TRBJ2-5|16|TRBV20-1|-
CSARGAGSAFEETQYF
TGCAGTGCTAGGGGAGCTGGGAGCGCCTTTGAAGAGACCCAGTACTTC
>few|TRBJ2-5|13|TRBV29-1|-
CSAQRGGAETQYF
TGCAGCGCCCAACGCGGGGGCGCCGAGACCCAGTACTTC
>many|TRBJ1-1|13|TRBV7-8|-
CASSLTGITEAFF
TGTGCCAGCAGCTTAACAGGGATAACTGAAGCTTTCTTT
>many|TRBJ1-1|15|TRBV11-2|-
CASSPGLIIGTEAFF
TGTGCCAGCAGCCCCGGGCTTATAATCGGGACTGAAGCTTTCTTT
>many|TRBJ2-7|14|TRBV20-1|TRBD1
CSAGGQGNVDEQYF
TGCAGTGCCGGAGGACAGGGAAACGTCGACGAGCAGTACTTC
>few|TRBJ1-1|15|TRBV6-5|-
CASSYGPGLNTEAFF
TGTGCCAGCAGTTACGGGCCGGGGTTGAACACTGAAGCTTTCTTT
>few|TRBJ2-7|14|TRBV7-2|-
CASSLGLGRAEQYF
TGTGCCAGCAGCTTAGGGTTGGGCAGGGCCGAGCAGTACTTC
>once|TRBJ2-7|13|TRBV18|-
CASSPGTGNEQYF
TGTGCCAGCTCCCCGGGGACGGGGAACGAGCAGTACTTC
>many|TRBJ2-7|14|TRBV29-1|TRBD1
CSVGRGGPEGEQYF
TGCAGCGTTGGAAGAGGGGGCCCTGAGGGCGAGCAGTACTTC
>many|TRBJ2-7|13|TRBV29-1|-
CSAVEVRSYEQYF
TGCAGCGCCGTCGAGGTCCGTTCCTACGAGCAGTACTTC
>many|TRBJ1-2|15|TRBV5-1|-
CASSLADRSNYGYTF
TGCGCCAGCAGCTTGGCCGACAGGTCTAACTATGGCTACACCTTC
>many|TRBJ1-2|13|TRBV20-1|-
CSARIVTGHGYTF
TGCAGTGCTAGAATAGTCACAGGGCATGGCTACACCTTC
>many|TRBJ2-1|13|TRBV20-1|TRBD2
CSARSGRRNEQFF
TGCAGTGCTAGGTCCGGGAGGCGCAATGAGCAGTTCTTC
>few|TRBJ2-4|16|TRBV4-3|-
CASSQGVMSRANIQYF
TGCGCCAGCAGCCAAGGAGTAATGAGCAGGGCGAACATTCAGTACTTC
>many|TRBJ2-3|13|TRBV29-1|-
CSVQEGAADTQYF
TGCAGCGTTCAGGAGGGGGCAGCAGATACGCAGTATTTT
>-|TRBJ2-2|15|TRBV6-2/TRBV6-3|-
CASSYATSATGELFF
TGTGCCAGCAGTTACGCAACTAGTGCCACCGGGGAGCTGTTTTTT
>many|TRBJ2-7|14|TRBV10-3|-
CAISPWSRGHEQYF
TGTGCCATCAGCCCGTGGAGCAGGGGTCACGAGCAGTACTTC
>many|TRBJ1-5|22|TRBV27|TRBD1
CASSSISRFGTGGGMGNQPQHF
TGTGCCAGCAGTTCTATTAGCCGTTTCGGGACAGGGGGCGGAATGGGCAATCAGCCCCAGCATTTT
>many|TRBJ2-7|16|TRBV18|-
CASSPTDLASSYEQYF
TGTGCCAGCTCACCAACGGACCTAGCGAGCTCCTACGAGCAGTACTTC
>-|TRBJ1-5|14|TRBV3-1|-
CASSPLRGDQPQHF
TGTGCCAGCAGCCCCCTCCGGGGGGATCAGCCCCAGCATTTT
>-|TRBJ2-2|14|TRBV2|-
CASRVGSNAGELFF
TGTGCCAGCCGAGTCGGGAGCAACGCCGGGGAGCTGTTTTTT
>many|TRBJ2-7|15|TRBV27|-
CASSLSWAGDYEQYF
TGTGCCAGCAGCTTAAGTTGGGCAGGGGACTACGAGCAGTACTTC
>many|TRBJ2-1|11|TRBV29-1|-
CSVERMGEQFF
TGCAGCGTTGAAAGGATGGGGGAGCAGTTCTTC
>once|TRBJ2-3|12|TRBV2|-
CASATNTDTQYF
TGTGCCAGCGCGACTAACACAGATACGCAGTATTTT
>few|TRBJ1-2|13|TRBV12-3/TRBV12-4|-
CASSLGLSGGYTF
TGTGCCAGCAGTTTAGGACTTAGCGGTGGCTACACCTTC
>many|TRBJ2-2|17|TRBV5-1|TRBD2
CASSRNLAGGVTGELFF
TGCGCCAGCAGCCGTAACCTAGCGGGAGGCGTCACCGGGGAGCTGTTTTTT
>-|TRBJ2-6|16|TRBV27|-
CASGSGPSSGANVLTF
TGTGCCAGCGGTTCGGGACCCAGCTCTGGGGCCAACGTCCTGACTTTC
>many|TRBJ1-3|15|TRBV5-1|-
CASSLGDFSGNTIYF
TGCGCCAGCAGCTTGGGGGATTTCTCTGGAAACACCATATATTTT
>-|TRBJ1-2|15|TRBV7-3|TRBD1
CASSLSPTGDNGYTF
TGTGCCAGCAGCTTATCCCCGACAGGGGATAATGGCTACACCTTC
>-|TRBJ1-6|16|TRBV20-1|-
CSARVVKSSYNSPLHF
TGCAGTGCTAGAGTAGTCAAGAGCTCCTATAATTCACCCCTCCACTTT
>many|TRBJ1-1|13|TRBV12-5|-
CASGLSNFAEAFF
TGTGCTAGTGGTTTGTCGAATTTCGCTGAAGCTTTCTTT
>many|TRBJ2-7|12|TRBV7-9|-
CASSYGDYEQYF
TGTGCCAGCAGCTACGGCGACTACGAGCAGTACTTC
>many|TRBJ1-2|13|TRBV7-2|-
CASSLWQSYGYTF
TGTGCCAGCAGCTTATGGCAGAGCTATGGCTACACCTTC
>many|TRBJ2-7|15|TRBV5-6|TRBD1
CASSFLGQGGNEQYF
TGTGCCAGCAGCTTTCTCGGACAGGGGGGAAACGAGCAGTACTTC
>many|TRBJ1-4|15|TRBV4-3|-
CASSRNRVANEKLFF
TGCGCCAGCAGCCGCAACAGGGTTGCTAATGAAAAACTGTTTTTT
>many|TRBJ2-2|15|TRBV5-1|-
CASSLDPTNTGELFF
TGCGCCAGCAGCTTGGATCCAACGAACACCGGGGAGCTGTTTTTT
>many|TRBJ2-6|18|TRBV11-1|-
CASSLGAGQHSGANVLTF
TGTGCCAGCAGCTTAGGGGCAGGACAGCACTCTGGGGCCAACGTCCTGACTTTC
>many|TRBJ2-1|13|TRBV7-2|-
CASSLLPLNEQFF
TGTGCCAGCAGCTTATTACCCCTTAATGAGCAGTTCTTC
>many|TRBJ2-1|14|TRBV6-4|-
CASSKGPGPNEQFF
TGTGCCAGCAGTAAAGGACCCGGCCCCAATGAGCAGTTCTTC
>few|TRBJ2-7|13|TRBV5-1|-
CASSLGPDSEQYF
TGCGCCAGCAGCTTGGGACCCGACTCGGAGCAGTACTTC
>many|TRBJ2-1|17|TRBV5-1|TRBD2
CASRPLGSSGWYNEQFF
TGCGCCAGCAGGCCCCTCGGGTCTAGCGGGTGGTACAATGAGCAGTTCTTC
>many|TRBJ2-2|18|TRBV9|-
CASSESIREWPSTGELFF
TGTGCCAGCAGCGAAAGCATCAGGGAATGGCCTTCGACCGGGGAGCTGTTTTTT
>-|TRBJ2-7|15|TRBV6-1|TRBD1
CASSLTGTASYEQYF
TGTGCCAGCAGCCTTACCGGGACAGCATCTTACGAGCAGTACTTC
>many|TRBJ1-3|14|TRBV7-9|TRBD1
CASSPKGQGNTIYF
TGTGCCAGCAGCCCGAAGGGACAGGGAAACACCATATATTTT
>few|TRBJ2-5|12|TRBV11-2|-
CASSLPTQAQYF
TGTGCCAGCAGCTTACCCACACAGGCCCAGTACTTC
>many|TRBJ2-2|18|TRBV4-2|-
CASSPEGPGASNTGELFF
TGTGCCAGCAGCCCCGAGGGGCCGGGGGCGTCGAACACCGGGGAGCTGTTTTTT
>few|TRBJ2-5|14|TRBV7-9|-
CASSPGGDQETQYF
TGTGCCAGCAGCCCAGGGGGGGACCAAGAGACCCAGTACTTC
>many|TRBJ2-1|15|TRBV4-2|-
CASRLRGGANNEQFF
TGTGCCAGCAGATTGAGAGGTGGCGCTAACAATGAGCAGTTCTTC
>many|TRBJ1-5|13|TRBV20-1|TRBD1
CSARQGAGQPQHF
TGCAGTGCCAGACAGGGGGCCGGTCAGCCCCAGCATTTT
>many|TRBJ1-2|13|TRBV20-1|-
CSAQGLGYLGYTF
TGCAGTGCTCAAGGACTGGGATATCTTGGCTACACCTTC
>few|TRBJ2-1|15|TRBV5-4|TRBD2
CASSAGTSGRREQFF
TGTGCCAGCAGCGCCGGCACTAGCGGGAGGAGGGAGCAGTTCTTC
>-|TRBJ2-1|17|TRBV12-3/TRBV12-4|TRBD2
CASRRLLGLAGAHEQFF
TGTGCCAGCAGGCGACTATTGGGCCTAGCGGGAGCCCATGAGCAGTTCTTC
>many|TRBJ1-2|15|TRBV6-5|TRBD1
CASSSHRDRGAGYTF
TGTGCCAGCAGTTCCCACCGGGACAGGGGTGCTGGCTACACCTTC